The 11 T cell receptor beta chains in this list originate from one sample, sequenced in a study of post-analysis software for immune sequencing data. TCR beta cDNA libraries included unique molecular identifiers. TCRdb re-analysed the PCR reads in MiXCR, keeping a single row per CDR3 protein. The repertoire holds about 570,000 distinct CDR3 sequences, with 34% as singletons. Findings of the study overall: Relative to controls, patients had several TRBV segments at higher frequency, with TRBV5-6, TRBV5-1 and TRBV20-1 among these.

Their antigens remain unidentified. The sequenced material came from blood. These receptors were obtained from a girl between 2 and 17 years old with multiple sclerosis.

This clonotype was seen only a few times. The J gene is TRBJ1-2, the V gene TRBV20-1; TRBD1 is a possible D gene (6 bases). Trimming left V 6 bases short and J 5 bases short, with 25 bases between. This CDR3 contains 16 residues. Germline CDR1 and CDR2: DFQATT and SNEGSKA (reference sequence). CDR3 nucleotide sequence: TGCAGTGCGAAAAGGATCTCGGACAGCCCTCGGTATGGCTACACCTTC. This translates into CSAKRISDSPRYGYTF.

The V and J genes are TRBV20-1 and TRBJ1-5, with D possibly being TRBD1 (5 bases). The germline V gene has CDR1 DFQATT and CDR2 SNEGSKA (reference sequence). The CDR3 loop spans 15 amino acids. Trimming cost V 5 bases and J 1 base, with 15 bases left between them. The CDR3 loop is CSAGPGEWSNQPQHF. CDR3 DNA sequence: TGCAGTGCTGGCCCGGGGGAGTGGAGCAATCAGCCCCAGCATTTT.

There are a few counts of this clonotype. The rearrangement uses TRBV20-1 and TRBJ2-7; 8 positions match TRBD2. The CDR3 has 14 residues. V shed 3 bases, J shed 4 bases, and the junction held 8 bases outside the gene matches. Germline assignment: CDR1 DFQATT and CDR2 SNEGSKA (reference sequence). CDR3 bases: TGCAGTGCTAGTTTTGACGAGCGGGGGTACGAGCAGTACTTC. This translates into CSASFDERGYEQYF.

This sequence joins TRBV13 and TRBJ2-3, with a tentative D call TRBD2 (6 bases). Germline V gene sequence: CDR1 PRHDT, CDR2 FYEKMQ (reference sequence). This CDR3 contains 19 residues. V lost 1 base to trimming and J lost 3 bases, with 23 bases between them. In DNA, the CDR3 is TGTGCCAGCAGCTTAGTTGCCGTGCTAGCGACGGACCGAACAGATACGCAGTATTTT. It yields the protein CASSLVAVLATDRTDTQYF.

This clonotype was recorded a few times. V gene TRBV7-9 combines with J gene TRBJ2-4, with D possibly TRBD1 on 6 matching bases. Per germline, CDR1 SEHNR and CDR2 FQNEAQ (reference sequence). This CDR3 comprises 12 residues. V was shortened by 3 bases and J by 12 bases, with 12 bases between the two germline ends. The CDR3 loop reads CASSFDSGHQYF. CDR3 nucleotides: TGTGCCAGCAGCTTTGATTCGGGACATCAGTACTTC.

The rearrangement uses TRBV12-3 or TRBV12-4 and TRBJ2-5, with D perhaps matching TRBD1 or TRBD2 (5 bases each). This CDR3 comprises 15 residues. Trimming pared 7 bases from V and 1 base from J, leaving 16 bases between. The CDR3, as DNA: TGTGCCAGCACCTTGACAGCACGGGGCCAAGAGACCCAGTACTTC. This gives the protein CASTLTARGQETQYF.

The V call is TRBV5-1, the J call TRBJ1-1, with 11 positions matching TRBD1. CDR3 length: 17 amino acids. Germline trimming cut 2 bases from V and 2 bases from J; bases unmatched to any gene: 8. Looked up from germline, CDR1 is SGHRS and CDR2 is YFSETQ. The CDR3 is CASSLGQGAFGNTEAFF. Here the CDR3 DNA reads TGCGCCAGCAGCTTAGGACAGGGGGCATTCGGAAACACTGAAGCTTTCTTT. Full variable domain (missing parts from reference TRBV5-1 and TRBJ1-1): KAGVTQTPRYLIKTRGQQVTLSCSPISGHRSVSWYQQTPGQGLQFLFEYFSETQRNKGNFPGRFSGRQFSNSRSEMNVSTLELGDSALYLCASSLGQGAFGNTEAFFGQGTRLTVV.

This clonotype was counted many times. The junction does not match germline at one end; this may be a read error. The chain combines TRBV7-7 with TRBJ2-7; no firm D call. This CDR3 is 15 amino acids long. From germline, CDR1 is SSHAT and CDR2 FNYEAQ (reference sequence). Here the CDR3 DNA reads TGTGCTAGCAGCTTAGAGGCAGGACCATCCTACGAGCAGTACTTC. Translating gives CASSLEAGPSYEQYF.

This clonotype appeared a few times. V gene TRBV15 combines with J gene TRBJ2-5; D remains ambiguous. V lost 2 bases and J lost 2, with 12 bases in between. This CDR3 has 15 amino acids. CDR1 is LNHNV, CDR2 YYDKDF, per germline (reference sequence). This CDR3 reads CATSRSQSRQETQYF. CDR3 bases: TGTGCCACCAGCAGATCCCAAAGCAGACAAGAGACCCAGTACTTC.

The table lists this clonotype with a few counts. This chain joins TRBV7-9 and TRBJ1-1, with D possibly matching TRBD1 (5 bases). The germline V gene has CDR1 SEHNR and CDR2 FQNEAQ (reference sequence). Trimming pared 4 bases from V and 4 bases from J, leaving 13 bases between. The CDR3 spans 14 residues. CDR3 protein: CASSSGRDTTEAFF. The CDR3 bases are TGTGCCAGCAGCTCGGGACGGGATACCACTGAAGCTTTCTTT.

This clonotype was seen more than once but under ten times. The chain is built from TRBV20-1 and TRBJ2-5; TRBD2 matches at 9 bases. The CDR3 consists of 15 residues. Looked up from germline, CDR1 is DFQATT and CDR2 is SNEGSKA (reference sequence). The V gene end was trimmed by 0 bases and the J gene end by 4 bases; junction bases not matched to a gene: 6. The CDR3: CSARDPAGGRETQYF. The CDR3 nucleotides read TGCAGTGCTAGAGATCCGGCGGGAGGGCGAGAGACCCAGTACTTC.